This TCR beta chain originates from a study of T cell responses to AZD1222 COVID-19 vaccine. CDR1 and CDR2 from the germline V gene are LGHNA and YSLEER. This CDR3 comprises 15 residues. V was pared by 0 bases and J by 3 bases, with 11 bases between. Assay: immunoSEQ multiplex PCR; the TCRdb copy retains only in-frame clones and omits some. The data show approximately 150,000 clones, more than 85% seen once. This TCR was sampled from an adult in good health. This chain joins TRBV4-3 and TRBJ1-1; D uncertain. Sequencing was performed on peripheral blood, taken on day 0 of AZD1222 vaccination. CDR3 nucleotides: TGCGCCAGCAGCCAAGAACCGGTTAGGGACACTGAAGCTTTCTTT. Amino acids: CASSQEPVRDTEAFF.